The clone carrying this T cell receptor (beta chain) came up a few times. A read error may account for a junction end that differs from germline. The data stem from a study of identical twins. The authors used template switching to add a universal primer site and gave cDNA unique molecular identifiers. Each CDR3 protein is one row after TCRdb ran MiXCR on the 5' RACE reads. The sample lists 1.5 million to 2 million distinct CDR3 sequences, less than 40% seen once, with about 0.25% in the top ten. The CDR3 totals 13 residues. Germline V gene sequence: CDR1 LNHNV, CDR2 YYDKDF (reference sequence). The V gene is TRBV15, the J gene TRBJ2-7; possibly TRBD1 for D (5 bases). Sequenced material: cord blood. The clonotype originates from a newborn girl in good health. This CDR3 reads CAISRDRQYEQYF. CDR3 DNA: TGTGCCATCAGCAGAGATCGACAGTACGAGCAGTACTTC.